These 21 T cell receptor beta chains originate from one sample sequenced in a study of blood T cell repertoires in COVID-19. Measured with immunoSEQ multiplex PCR; TCRdb has only the in-frame clones, and not every one. The sample has 250,000 to 300,000 clones, approximately 81% seen once. What was sequenced was peripheral blood. Receptors originate from a woman between 55 and 75 years old with active or convalescent COVID-19.

This sequence joins TRBV5-4 and TRBJ2-7; the D gene is possibly TRBD1 (6 bases). The V gene lost 3 bases and the J gene lost 2 bases, with 15 bases spanning the gap. The CDR3 spans 15 residues. Per the germline V gene, CDR1 is SGHNT and CDR2 is YYREEE (reference sequence). In DNA, the CDR3 is TGTGCCAGCAGCTCTTATAGGGACAATCCCTACGAGCAGTACTTC. The encoded protein is CASSSYRDNPYEQYF.

Remarks on this clone: Compared with germline, one end of the junction differs, possibly owing to a read error. This sequence joins TRBV7-2 and TRBJ2-3; 9 bases match TRBD1. Germline values: CDR1 SGHTA, CDR2 FQGNSA. The CDR3 runs 12 residues. The CDR3 protein is CASSLVGDRALF. DNA for the CDR3: TGTGCCAGCAGCTTGGTGGGGGACAGGGCACTTTTT.

The J gene is TRBJ1-2, the V gene TRBV14, with TRBD1 matching over 8 bases. V shed 0 bases, J shed 5 bases, and the junction held 14 bases outside the gene matches. Looked up from germline, CDR1 is SGHDN and CDR2 is FVKESK. The CDR3 has 18 amino acids. This CDR3 reads CASSQEVWTGPTRYGYTF. The CDR3 DNA is TGTGCCAGCAGCCAAGAGGTTTGGACAGGGCCCACCCGATATGGCTACACCTTC.

The J gene is TRBJ2-7, the V gene TRBV9; TRBD2 aligns across 10 bases. CDR1 is SGDLS and CDR2 is YYNGEE in the germline V gene. This CDR3 has 16 amino acids. V lost 0 bases and J lost 2; bases outside the gene matches: 5. CDR3 residues: CASSVALAGDTYEQYF. In nucleotides, the CDR3 is TGTGCCAGCAGCGTAGCCCTAGCGGGAGACACCTACGAGCAGTACTTC.

The table lists this clone with a few counts. This chain connects TRBV19 to TRBJ2-7, with D possibly matching TRBD1 (7 bases). The ends were cut back, 4 bases at V and 3 bases at J, with 13 bases in the middle. Germline assignment: CDR1 LNHDA and CDR2 SQIVND (reference sequence). This CDR3 has 14 residues. The CDR3 bases are TGTGCCAGTAGTAGCTGGGGGGACAGCTACGAGCAGTACTTC. It yields the protein CASSSWGDSYEQYF.

The chain uses TRBV5-5 and TRBJ1-4, with 7 bases identical to TRBD1. This CDR3 contains 14 residues. In germline, CDR1 is SGHKS, CDR2 YYEKEE (reference sequence). J gave up 7 bases and V 3 bases, and 6 bases lay outside the gene matches. The CDR3 region is CASSSGQSSEKLFF. For the CDR3, the DNA is TGTGCCAGCAGCTCGGGACAGTCTTCTGAAAAACTGTTTTTT.

This chain uses TRBV19 with TRBJ2-2, with TRBD1 identical over 7 bases. J gave up 7 bases and V 8 bases, and 10 bases lay outside the gene matches. The CDR3 loop spans 14 amino acids. Germline V gene sequence: CDR1 LNHDA, CDR2 SQIVND (reference sequence). In DNA form, the CDR3 reads TGTGCCAGTGGCCGGGACAGTAACTTCGGGGAGCTGTTTTTT. This encodes CASGRDSNFGELFF.

The chain has TRBV7-9 and TRBJ1-1; no reliable D call. The length of the CDR3 is 13 residues. CDR1 SEHNR and CDR2 FQNEAQ come from the germline V gene (reference sequence). Trimming cost V 2 bases and J 5 bases, with 9 bases left between them. CDR3 sequence: CASSLSGRTEAFF. The CDR3 bases are TGTGCCAGCAGCTTATCTGGGAGGACTGAAGCTTTCTTT.

The chain carries TRBV10-2 and TRBJ2-1; 10 positions match TRBD2. After removal of 6 bases from V and 3 bases from J, the junction contained 8 bases not matched to a gene. In germline, CDR1 is WSHSY, CDR2 SAAADI. There are 16 residues in the CDR3. For the CDR3, the DNA is TGCGCCAGCAGCCCTAATAGCGGGGGGTACTACAATGAGCAGTTCTTC. This translates into CASSPNSGGYYNEQFF.

A few counts support this clone. The chain links TRBV2 to TRBJ1-4; unclear D gene. Trimming stripped 5 bases from V and 0 bases from J, with 7 bases between. The CDR3 loop spans 14 amino acids. The germline CDR1 and CDR2 sequences are SNHLY and FYNNEI. The CDR3, as DNA: TGTGCCAGCAGTTCCTTTGCAACTAATGAAAAACTGTTTTTT. It translates to CASSSFATNEKLFF. Filled out from reference TRBV2 and TRBJ1-4, the complete variable domain reads EPEVTQTPSHQVTQMGQEVILRCVPISNHLYFYWYRQILGQKVEFLVSFYNNEISEKSEIFDDQFSVERPDGSNFTLKIRSTKLEDSAMYFCASSSFATNEKLFFGSGTQLSVL.

This clone was found a few times. This chain connects TRBV7-2 to TRBJ2-7; 12 bases map to TRBD2. Germline CDR1 is SGHTA and CDR2 is FQGNSA. This CDR3 contains 15 residues. The V and J ends lost 1 base and 3 bases, in that order; junction bases with no gene match: 1. The CDR3 region has the DNA TGTGCCAGCAGCTTAGGGACTAGCGGGGTCTACGAGCAGTACTTC. Translation gives CASSLGTSGVYEQYF.

This clone has a single count. The genes are TRBV3-1 (or the pseudogene TRBV3-2) and TRBJ2-2; TRBD2 aligns across 10 bases. V lost 0 bases, J lost 3 bases, and 4 bases stayed unmatched. The CDR3 loop spans 17 amino acids. Per germline, CDR1 LGHDT and CDR2 YNNKEL (reference sequence). The CDR3 sequence: CASSQDRLAGDTGELFF. The CDR3 DNA follows: TGTGCCAGCAGCCAAGATCGGCTAGCGGGGGACACCGGGGAGCTGTTTTTT.

This chain joins TRBV7-9 and TRBJ2-2; TRBD1 matches at 9 bases. Looked up from germline, CDR1 is SEHNR and CDR2 is FQNEAQ (reference sequence). Trimming took 10 bases from V and 0 from J; bases not matched to a gene: 9. The CDR3 consists of 16 residues. CDR3 sequence: CATPAGQGSNTGELFF. DNA for the CDR3: TGTGCCACCCCGGCTGGACAGGGGTCGAACACCGGGGAGCTGTTTTTT.

The V gene is TRBV2, the J gene TRBJ1-6; D possibly corresponds to TRBD1 (5 bases). Looked up from germline, CDR1 is SNHLY and CDR2 is FYNNEI. Trimming removed 6 bases at V and 0 bases at J, with 9 bases between. The CDR3 totals 15 residues. The DNA for the CDR3 is TGTGCCAGCAGAAAAGGGGTCTCCTATAATTCACCCCTCCACTTT. This translates into CASRKGVSYNSPLHF.

J is TRBJ1-5 and V is TRBV2; 7 bases are shared with TRBD1. The CDR3 runs to 13 residues. J lost 4 bases, V lost 7 bases, and 4 bases had no gene match. The V gene's germline CDR1 is SNHLY and CDR2 FYNNEI. DNA of the CDR3: TGTGCCAGCAAAGGGGGCAGGAATCAGCCCCAGCATTTT. It yields the protein CASKGGRNQPQHF.

This clone was seen a few times. This chain connects TRBV20-1 to TRBJ2-7; 10 bases align to TRBD1. This CDR3 is 14 amino acids long. CDR1 is DFQATT and CDR2 is SNEGSKA in the germline V gene (reference sequence). The V and J ends lost 3 bases and 2 bases, in that order; junction bases with no gene match: 4. For the CDR3, the DNA is TGCAGTGCTAGTACCGGGACAGGGGCCTACGAGCAGTACTTC. This sequence encodes CSASTGTGAYEQYF.

This clone came up a few times. The chain uses TRBV10-1 and TRBJ2-2; a possible D gene is TRBD2 (6 bases). The germline gives CDR1 WNHNN, CDR2 SYGVQD (reference sequence). The CDR3 sequence is 14 residues long. V was trimmed by 1 base and J by 4 bases, leaving 7 bases between them. The CDR3 sequence is CASSEWGGTGELFF. The CDR3 nucleotides are TGCGCCAGCAGTGAGTGGGGAGGCACCGGGGAGCTGTTTTTT.

The chain employs TRBV9 and TRBJ1-3; D is unresolved. Per the germline V gene, CDR1 is SGDLS and CDR2 is YYNGEE. CDR3 length: 15 amino acids. Trimming removed 3 bases from V and 2 bases from J, with 12 bases in between. The CDR3: CASSGLSVTGNTIYF. The CDR3 coding sequence is TGTGCCAGCAGCGGTCTATCGGTAACTGGAAACACCATATATTTT.

This chain joins TRBV20-1 and TRBJ2-1; the D is unclear. This CDR3 is 13 amino acids long. The germline V and J ends were trimmed by 3 bases and 3 bases, with 9 bases remaining between them. Germline CDR1 is DFQATT and CDR2 is SNEGSKA (reference sequence). CDR3 protein: CSASVPVYNEQFF. In nucleotides, the CDR3 is TGCAGTGCTAGTGTCCCAGTCTACAATGAGCAGTTCTTC.

This clone has just one count. V gene TRBV5-1 combines with J gene TRBJ1-3; no firm D call. The CDR3 has 16 residues. Trimming removed 0 bases from V and 0 bases from J, with 10 bases in between. Looked up from germline, CDR1 is SGHRS and CDR2 is YFSETQ. Here the CDR3 reads CASSLAGVDSGNTIYF. The CDR3 DNA follows: TGCGCCAGCAGCTTGGCCGGGGTGGACTCTGGAAACACCATATATTTT.

This clone occurred a few times. The chain recombines TRBV6-2 or TRBV6-3 with TRBJ1-5, with D possibly being TRBD1 (6 bases). Trimming took off 6 bases at V and 4 bases at J, with 16 bases between the two ends. Germline loops: CDR1 MNHEY, CDR2 SVGEGT. This CDR3 has 15 amino acids. The chain's CDR3 is CASSTNRERNQPQHF. The CDR3, as DNA: TGTGCCAGCAGCACCAACAGGGAGAGGAATCAGCCCCAGCATTTT.